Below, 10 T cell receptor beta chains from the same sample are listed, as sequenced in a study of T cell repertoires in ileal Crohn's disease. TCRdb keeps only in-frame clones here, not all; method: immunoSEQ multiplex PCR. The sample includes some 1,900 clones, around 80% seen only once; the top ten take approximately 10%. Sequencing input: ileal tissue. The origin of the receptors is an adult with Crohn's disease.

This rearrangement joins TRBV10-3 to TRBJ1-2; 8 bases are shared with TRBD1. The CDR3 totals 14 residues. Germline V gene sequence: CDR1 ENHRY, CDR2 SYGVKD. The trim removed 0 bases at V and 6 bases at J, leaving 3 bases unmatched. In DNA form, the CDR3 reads TGTGCCATCAGTGAGTCTCAGGGGGCTCATGGCTACACCTTC. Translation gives CAISESQGAHGYTF.

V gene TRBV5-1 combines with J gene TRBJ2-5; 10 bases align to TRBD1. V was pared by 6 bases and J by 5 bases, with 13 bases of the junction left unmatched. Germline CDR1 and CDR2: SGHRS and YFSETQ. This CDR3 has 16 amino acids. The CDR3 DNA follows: TGCGCCAGCACAGGTTGGAGGACAGGGGGGCCGGAGACCCAGTACTTC. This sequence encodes CASTGWRTGGPETQYF. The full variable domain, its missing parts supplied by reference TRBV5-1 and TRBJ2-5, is KAGVTQTPRYLIKTRGQQVTLSCSPISGHRSVSWYQQTPGQGLQFLFEYFSETQRNKGNFPGRFSGRQFSNSRSEMNVSTLELGDSALYLCASTGWRTGGPETQYFGPGTRLLVL.

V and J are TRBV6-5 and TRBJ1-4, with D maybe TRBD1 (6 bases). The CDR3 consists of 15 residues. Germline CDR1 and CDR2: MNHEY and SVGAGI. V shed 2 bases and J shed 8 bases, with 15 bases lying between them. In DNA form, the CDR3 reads TGTGCCAGCAGTTACCGAGGGGGGGATGGAGAAAAACTGTTTTTT. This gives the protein CASSYRGGDGEKLFF.

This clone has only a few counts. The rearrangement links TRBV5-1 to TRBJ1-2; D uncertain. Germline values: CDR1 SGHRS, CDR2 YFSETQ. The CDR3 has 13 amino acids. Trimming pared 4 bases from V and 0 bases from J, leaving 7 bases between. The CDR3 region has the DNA TGCGCCAGCAGCACTGATGCTAACTATGGCTACACCTTC. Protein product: CASSTDANYGYTF.

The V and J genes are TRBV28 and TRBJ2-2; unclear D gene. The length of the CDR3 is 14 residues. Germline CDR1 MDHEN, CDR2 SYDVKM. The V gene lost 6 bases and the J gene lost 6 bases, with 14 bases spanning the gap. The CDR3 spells CASSTVTPPGELFF. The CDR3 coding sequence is TGTGCCAGCAGCACAGTTACCCCCCCCGGGGAGCTGTTTTTT.

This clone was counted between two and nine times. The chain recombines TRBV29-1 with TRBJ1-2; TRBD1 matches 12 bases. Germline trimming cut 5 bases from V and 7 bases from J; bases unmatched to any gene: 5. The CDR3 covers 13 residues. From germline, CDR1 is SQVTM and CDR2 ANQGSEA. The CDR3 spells CSVTGTGGSGYTF. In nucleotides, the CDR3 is TGCAGCGTTACCGGGACAGGGGGCTCTGGCTACACCTTC.

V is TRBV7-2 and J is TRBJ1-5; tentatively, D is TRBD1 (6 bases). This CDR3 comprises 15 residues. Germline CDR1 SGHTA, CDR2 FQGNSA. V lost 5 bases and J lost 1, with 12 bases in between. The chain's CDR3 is CASSRGGDSNQPQHF. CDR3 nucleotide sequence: TGTGCCAGCAGCAGAGGGGGGGACAGCAATCAGCCCCAGCATTTT.

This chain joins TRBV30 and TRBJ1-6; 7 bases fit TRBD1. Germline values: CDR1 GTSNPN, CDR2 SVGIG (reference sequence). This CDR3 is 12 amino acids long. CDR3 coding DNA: TGTTCCTCTTACAGGGGTGATTCACCCCTCCACTTT. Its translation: CSSYRGDSPLHF.

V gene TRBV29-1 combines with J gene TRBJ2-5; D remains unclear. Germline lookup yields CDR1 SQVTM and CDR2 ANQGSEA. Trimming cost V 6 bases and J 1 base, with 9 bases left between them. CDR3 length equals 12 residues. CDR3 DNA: TGCAGCGTGAACGGTGGCCAAGAGACCCAGTACTTC. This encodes CSVNGGQETQYF.

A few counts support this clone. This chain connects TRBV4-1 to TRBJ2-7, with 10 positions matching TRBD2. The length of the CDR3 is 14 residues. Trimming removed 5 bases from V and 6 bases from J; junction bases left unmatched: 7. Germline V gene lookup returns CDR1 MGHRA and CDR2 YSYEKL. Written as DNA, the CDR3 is TGCGCCAGCAGCTACAGCGGGGGGGATCTCGAGCAGTACTTC. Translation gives CASSYSGGDLEQYF.